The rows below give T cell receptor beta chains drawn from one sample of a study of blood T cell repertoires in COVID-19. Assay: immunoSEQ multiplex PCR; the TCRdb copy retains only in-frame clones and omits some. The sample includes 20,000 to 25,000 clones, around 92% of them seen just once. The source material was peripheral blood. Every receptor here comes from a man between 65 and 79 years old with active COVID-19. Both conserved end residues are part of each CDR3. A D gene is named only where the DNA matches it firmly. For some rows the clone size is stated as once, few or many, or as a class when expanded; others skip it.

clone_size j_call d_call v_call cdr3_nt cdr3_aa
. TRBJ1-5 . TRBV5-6 TGTGCCAGCAGCCGGGGTTATAGCAATCAGCCCCAGCATTTT CASSRGYSNQPQHF
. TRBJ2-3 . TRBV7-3 TGTGCCAGCAGCTTTATGGGCCTCAGCACAGATACGCAGTATTTT CASSFMGLSTDTQYF
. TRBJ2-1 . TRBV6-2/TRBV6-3 TGCGCCAGCAGTTACGAATTCCAGGGAAAGTTCTTC CASSYEFQGKFF
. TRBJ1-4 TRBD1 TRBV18 TGTGCCAGCTCACCGGGACAGGCGGACGAAAAACTGTTTTTT CASSPGQADEKLFF
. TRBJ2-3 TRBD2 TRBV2 TGTGCCAGCAGTGTGGGACTAGCGGCCATGGCAGATACGCAGTATTTT CASSVGLAAMADTQYF
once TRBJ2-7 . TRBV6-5 TGTGCCAGCAGCCGAGTAGCGGAAAGCTACGAGCAGTACTTC CASSRVAESYEQYF
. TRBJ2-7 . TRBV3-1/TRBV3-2 TGTGCCAGCAGCCAACTACAGGGTGCGAGGCACGAGCAGTACTTC CASSQLQGARHEQYF
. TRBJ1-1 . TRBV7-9 TGTGCCAGCAGCCGCCGGACAGCCCGGAACACTGAAGCTTTCTTT CASSRRTARNTEAFF
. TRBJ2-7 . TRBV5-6 TGTGCCAGCAGCTTGGACGGCAGGTACGAGCAGTACTTC CASSLDGRYEQYF
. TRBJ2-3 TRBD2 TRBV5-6 TGTGCCAGCAGCTCACTCTCTAGCGGGATCACAGATACGCAGTATTTT CASSSLSSGITDTQYF
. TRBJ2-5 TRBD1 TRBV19 TGTGCCAGTAGTATAACCAGGGGGAAGGAGACCCAGTACTTC CASSITRGKETQYF
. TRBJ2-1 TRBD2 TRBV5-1 TGCGCCAGCAGCCGGGGGGATGTTGGATACAATGAGCAGTTCTTC CASSRGDVGYNEQFF
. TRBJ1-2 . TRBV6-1 TGTGCCAGCAGTGATCTACAGCAATATAACTATGGCTACACCTTC CASSDLQQYNYGYTF
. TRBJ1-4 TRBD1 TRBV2 TGTGCCAGCAGTGGCCGGCAGGGGGATGAAAAACTGTTTTTT CASSGRQGDEKLFF
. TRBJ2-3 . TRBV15 TGTGCCACCAGCAGAGATGGGCTAGCAACAGATACGCAGTATTTT CATSRDGLATDTQYF
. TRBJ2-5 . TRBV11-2 TGTGCCAGCAGCTCCTCGCGATATGAAGAGACCCAGTACTTC CASSSSRYEETQYF
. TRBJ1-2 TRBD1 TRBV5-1 TGCGCCAGCAGCGACCGGGACAGGGGTACCTATGGCTACACCTTC CASSDRDRGTYGYTF
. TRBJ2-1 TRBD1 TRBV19 TGTGCCAGTACAAAGACAGGGGTTGGTGAGCAGTTCTTC CASTKTGVGEQFF
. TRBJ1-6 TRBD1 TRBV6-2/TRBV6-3 TGTGCCAGCAGCACCGGACAGGTTAATTCACCCCTCCACTTT CASSTGQVNSPLHF
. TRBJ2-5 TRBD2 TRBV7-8 TGTGCCAGCAGCTTAGCGTCAACTAGCGGGGGCGAAGAGACCCAGTACTTC CASSLASTSGGEETQYF
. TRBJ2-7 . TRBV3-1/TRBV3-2 TGTGCCAGCAGCGACACTTTCTACGAGCAGTACTTC CASSDTFYEQYF
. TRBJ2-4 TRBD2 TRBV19 TGTGCCAGTAGTATCGGGAGGGGCTGGTCCAAAAACATTCAGTACTTC CASSIGRGWSKNIQYF
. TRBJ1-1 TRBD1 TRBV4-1 TGCGCCAGCAGCCAAGTTCACAGGGGGATTGACACTGAAGCTTTCTTT CASSQVHRGIDTEAFF
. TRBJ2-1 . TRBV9 TGTGCCAGCAGCGTAGGGCAGTACAATGAGCAGTTCTTC CASSVGQYNEQFF
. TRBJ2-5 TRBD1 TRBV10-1 TGCGCCAGCAGTGCGAGCCGAGGACAGGAGAAAGAGACCCAGTACTTC CASSASRGQEKETQYF
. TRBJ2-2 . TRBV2 TGTGCCAGCAGTGAATGGGCAGGGACCGGGGAGCTGTTTTTT CASSEWAGTGELFF
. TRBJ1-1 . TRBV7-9 TGTGCCAGCAGCTACAGGGCTGAAGCTTTCTTT CASSYRAEAFF
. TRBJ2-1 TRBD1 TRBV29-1 TGCAGCGTTAGGGACAGGCTACCGGAGCAGTTCTTC CSVRDRLPEQFF
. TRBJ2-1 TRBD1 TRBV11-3 TGTGCCAGCAGCAGTGGACAGGGAGAGGGACCTGAGCAGTTCTTC CASSSGQGEGPEQFF
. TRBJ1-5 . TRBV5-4 TGTGCCAGCAGCCGACAGGATAGCAATCAGCCCCAGCATTTT CASSRQDSNQPQHF
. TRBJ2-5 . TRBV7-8 TGTGCCAGCAGCTTAGTATCGACAGGCTCGGAGACCCAGTACTTC CASSLVSTGSETQYF
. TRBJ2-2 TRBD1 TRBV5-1 TGCGCCAGCAGCTCCAGGGGGTGGACCGGGGAGCTGTTTTTT CASSSRGWTGELFF
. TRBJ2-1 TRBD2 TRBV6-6 TGTGCCAGCAGTCCCCCTAGCGCGGGGGGGCCGGGGAATGAGCAGTTCTTC CASSPPSAGGPGNEQFF
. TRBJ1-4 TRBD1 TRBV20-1 TGCAGTGCTAGTAAGACAGGGGGCAATGAAAAACTGTTTTTT CSASKTGGNEKLFF
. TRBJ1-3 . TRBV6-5 TGTGCCAGCATACAGGGCCCTGGGGTCTACGACACCATATATTTT CASIQGPGVYDTIYF
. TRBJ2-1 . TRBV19 TGTGCCAGTAGTATGGGGCCCCTCTGGGGTAACAATGAGCAGTTCTTC CASSMGPLWGNNEQFF
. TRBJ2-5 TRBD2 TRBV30 TGTGCCTGGAGTGGACTAGCGGTGGAGACCCAGTACTTC CAWSGLAVETQYF
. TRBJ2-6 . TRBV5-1 TGCGCCAGCAGCTTGGCCGCGGTGGTGGGGGCCAACGTCCTGACTTTC CASSLAAVVGANVLTF
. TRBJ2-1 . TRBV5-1 TGCGCCAGCAGCTTGGGGTGGGGCCCCTACAATGAGCAGTTCTTC CASSLGWGPYNEQFF
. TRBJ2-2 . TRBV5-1 TGCGCCAGCAGCTTGGGAGGAGAGGGCACCGGGGAGCTGTTTTTT CASSLGGEGTGELFF
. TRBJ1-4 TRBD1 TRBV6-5 TGTGCCAGCAGTTCCCAGCTAAACAGGGGTGGTGAAAAACTGTTTTTT CASSSQLNRGGEKLFF
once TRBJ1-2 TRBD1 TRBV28 TGTGCCAGCAGTTTGACAGGGGGCCTCCGTGGGGGCTACACCTTC CASSLTGGLRGGYTF
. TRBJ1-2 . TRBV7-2 TGTGCCAGCAGCCCCCCCCCGGGACACCCGAGTGGCTACACCTTC CASSPPPGHPSGYTF
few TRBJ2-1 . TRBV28 TGTGCCAGCAGGCCAGGGCAGTTCTTC CASRPGQFF
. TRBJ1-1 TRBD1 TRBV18 TGTGCCAGCTCACCGGGACAGGGGGCGACTGAAGCTTTCTTT CASSPGQGATEAFF
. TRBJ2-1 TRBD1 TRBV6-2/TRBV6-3 TGTGCCAGCAGTTACTCGGGACAGAACAATGAGCAGTTCTTC CASSYSGQNNEQFF
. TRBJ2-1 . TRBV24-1 TGTGCCACCAGTGAACAGCCCGACAATGAGCAGTTCTTC CATSEQPDNEQFF
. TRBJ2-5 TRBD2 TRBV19 TGTGCCAGTAGTAAAGGAGGGACTAGCGTCCAAGAGACCCAGTACTTC CASSKGGTSVQETQYF
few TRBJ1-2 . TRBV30 TGTGCCCAACCCGGCTGGGCCAACTATGGCTACACCTTC CAQPGWANYGYTF
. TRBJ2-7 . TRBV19 TGTGCCAGTAGTATAGGTGGTGGGCCTTACGAGCAGTACTTC CASSIGGGPYEQYF
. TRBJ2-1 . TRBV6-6 TGTGCCAGCAGCACCGGGGGCTCCTACAATGAGCAGTTCTTC CASSTGGSYNEQFF
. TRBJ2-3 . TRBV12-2 TGTGCAAGTCACTTCTGTGTATTCTTTGAACTAGCGGGAGGGCCATGGGGAGATACGCAGTATTTT CASHFCVFFELAGGPWGDTQYF
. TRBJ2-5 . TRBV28 TGTGCCAGCAGTTTACAGGGGCGGGAGACCCAGTACTTC CASSLQGRETQYF
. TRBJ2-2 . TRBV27 TGTGCCAGCAGTCCCCGACGACACATACTCACCGGGGAGCTGTTTTTT CASSPRRHILTGELFF
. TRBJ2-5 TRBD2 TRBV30 TGTGCCTGGGTCCCTAGCGGGACTAAGACCCAGTACTTC CAWVPSGTKTQYF
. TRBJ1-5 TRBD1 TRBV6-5 TGTGCCAGCAGAGGACAGGACGTGGGGCCCCAGCATTTT CASRGQDVGPQHF
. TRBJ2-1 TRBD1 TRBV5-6 TGTGCCAGCAGCCAGGTGGACAGGGGTGGTAATGAGCAGTTCTTC CASSQVDRGGNEQFF
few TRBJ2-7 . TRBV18 TGTGCCAGCTCACCGACAGTCTCCAGGGAGCAGTACTTC CASSPTVSREQYF
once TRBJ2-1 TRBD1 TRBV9 TGTGCCAGCAGCTACGAATCCGGGACAGGGGGCTACAATGAGCAGTTCTTC CASSYESGTGGYNEQFF